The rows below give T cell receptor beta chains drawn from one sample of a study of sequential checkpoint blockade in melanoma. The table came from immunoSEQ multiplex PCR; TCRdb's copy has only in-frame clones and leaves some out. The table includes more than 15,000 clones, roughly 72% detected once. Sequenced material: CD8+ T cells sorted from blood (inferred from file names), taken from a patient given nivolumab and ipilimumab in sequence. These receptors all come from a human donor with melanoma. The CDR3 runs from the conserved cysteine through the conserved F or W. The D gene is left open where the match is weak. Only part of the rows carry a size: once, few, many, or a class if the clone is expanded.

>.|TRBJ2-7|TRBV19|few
TGTGCCAGTAGTATGAAACAGGGTCGCGACGAGCAGTACTTC
CASSMKQGRDEQYF
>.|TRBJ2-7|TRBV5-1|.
TGCGCCAGCAGACCCCGGGGAGATACCTACGAGCAGTACTTC
CASRPRGDTYEQYF
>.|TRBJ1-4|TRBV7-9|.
TGTGCCAGCAGCTTAGGCCCAAGCGCAACTAATGAAAAACTGTTTTTT
CASSLGPSATNEKLFF
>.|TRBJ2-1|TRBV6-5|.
TGTGCCAGCAGCTCGACAGGAAGCTCCTACAATGAGCAGTTCTTC
CASSSTGSSYNEQFF
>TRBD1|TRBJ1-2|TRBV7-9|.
TGTGCCAGCAGCCCAGGGACAGTTAATGGCTACACCTTC
CASSPGTVNGYTF
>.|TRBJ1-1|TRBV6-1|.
TGTGCCAGCAATCACCTGCGGAACACTGAAGCTTTCTTT
CASNHLRNTEAFF
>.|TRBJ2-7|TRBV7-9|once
TGTGCCAGCAGCTTAGGAGGCAACTACGAGCAGTACTTC
CASSLGGNYEQYF
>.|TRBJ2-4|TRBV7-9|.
TGTGCCAGCAGCTTAGGGGGCGTGGGTTCCATTCAGTACTTC
CASSLGGVGSIQYF
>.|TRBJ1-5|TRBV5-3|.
TGTGCCAGAAGCTTGGTAGGGGATCAGCCCCAGCATTTT
CARSLVGDQPQHF
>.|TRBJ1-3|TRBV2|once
TGTGCCAGCAGTGGCGGCGACTCTGGAAACACCATATATTTT
CASSGGDSGNTIYF
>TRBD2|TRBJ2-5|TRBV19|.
TGTGCCAGTAGTATATCGCTAGCGGGGTCCCAAGAGACCCAGTACTTC
CASSISLAGSQETQYF
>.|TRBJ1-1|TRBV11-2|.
TGTGCCAGCAGCTTAGGCGGGGGCTTGGCTGAAGCTTTCTTT
CASSLGGGLAEAFF
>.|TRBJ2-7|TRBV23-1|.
TGCGCCAGATCGCCCAGGTCCCTCTACGAGCAGTACTTC
CARSPRSLYEQYF
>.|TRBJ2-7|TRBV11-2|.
TGTGCCAGCAGCTTGAGATTGAGCTCCTACGAGCAGTACTTC
CASSLRLSSYEQYF
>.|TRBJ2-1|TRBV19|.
TGTGCCAGTAGTGGGGGGTCCTACAATGAGCAGTTCTTC
CASSGGSYNEQFF
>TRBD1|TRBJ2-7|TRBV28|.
TGTGCCAGCAGTGGCATAGGACAGGGTTCCTACGAGCAGTACTTC
CASSGIGQGSYEQYF
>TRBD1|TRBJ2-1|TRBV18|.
TGTGCCAGCTCGCCGACAGGGTACAGCTACAATGAGCAGTTCTTC
CASSPTGYSYNEQFF
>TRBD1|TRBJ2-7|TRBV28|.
TGTGCCAGCAGTTTATTTGGGACAGGGCCTATGGACGAGCAGTACTTC
CASSLFGTGPMDEQYF
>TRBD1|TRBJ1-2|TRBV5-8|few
TGTGCCAGCAGCTTAGTACCCCCCACAGGGGTAAGTGGCTACACCTTC
CASSLVPPTGVSGYTF
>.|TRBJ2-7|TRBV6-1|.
TGTGCCAGCAGTCCGGGACTTACCTACGAGCAGTACTTC
CASSPGLTYEQYF
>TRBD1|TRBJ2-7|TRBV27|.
TGTGCCAGCAGTTTACGGCCGGGACAGTCCTACGAGCAGTACTTC
CASSLRPGQSYEQYF
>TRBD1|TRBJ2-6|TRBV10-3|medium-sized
TGTGCCATCAGGCCACTGACAGGGGCAGCTGGGGCCAACGTCCTGACTTTC
CAIRPLTGAAGANVLTF
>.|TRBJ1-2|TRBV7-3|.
TGTGCCAGCAGCTCCGGCGGGAACAGCTACACCTTC
CASSSGGNSYTF
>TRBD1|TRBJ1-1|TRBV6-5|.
TGTGCCAGCAGTGGACAGGGGGCAATAGATACTGAAGCTTTCTTT
CASSGQGAIDTEAFF
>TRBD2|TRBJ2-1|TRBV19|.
TGTGCCAGTAGTATAGATCCCGGGGTGTCGGGGGGGCGAAGTGAGCAGTTCTTC
CASSIDPGVSGGRSEQFF
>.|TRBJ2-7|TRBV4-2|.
TGTGCCAGCAGCCAAGAAGAGGGCACCTACGAGCAGTACTTC
CASSQEEGTYEQYF
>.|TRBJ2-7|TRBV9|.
TGTGCCAGCAGCGTAGGGGTAGGGAGCTACGAGCAGTACTTC
CASSVGVGSYEQYF
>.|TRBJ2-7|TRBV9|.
TGTGCCAGCAGCACCAAGGGAGGTGCGGGCGAGCAGTACTTC
CASSTKGGAGEQYF